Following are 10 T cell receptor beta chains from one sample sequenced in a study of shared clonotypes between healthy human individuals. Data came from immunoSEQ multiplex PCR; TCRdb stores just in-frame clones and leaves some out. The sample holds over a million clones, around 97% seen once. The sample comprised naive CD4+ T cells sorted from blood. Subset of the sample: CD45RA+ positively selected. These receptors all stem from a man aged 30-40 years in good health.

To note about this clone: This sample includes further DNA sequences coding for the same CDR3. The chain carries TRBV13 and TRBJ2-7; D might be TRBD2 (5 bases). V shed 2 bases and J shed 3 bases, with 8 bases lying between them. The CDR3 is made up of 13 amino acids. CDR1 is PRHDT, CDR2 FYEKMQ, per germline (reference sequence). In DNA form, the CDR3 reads TGTGCCAGCAGCTTAAGAGGGATCTACGAGCAGTACTTC. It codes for CASSLRGIYEQYF. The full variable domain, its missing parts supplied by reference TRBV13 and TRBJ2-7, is AAGVIQSPRHLIKEKRETATLKCYPIPRHDTVYWYQQGPGQDPQFLISFYEKMQSDKGSIPDRFSAQQFSDYHSELNMSSLELGDSALYFCASSLRGIYEQYFGPGTRLTVT.

For the CDR3, the DNA is TGTGCCAGCAGTACCCTCCCAGGGTCGGGCACAGATACGCAGTATTTT. It yields the protein CASSTLPGSGTDTQYF. The chain carries TRBV27 and TRBJ2-3; the D gene is possibly TRBD1 (5 bases). The CDR3 totals 16 residues. Germline CDR1 reads MNHEY; CDR2 reads SMNVEV (reference sequence). The V and J ends lost 5 bases and 1 base respectively, with 16 bases between them.

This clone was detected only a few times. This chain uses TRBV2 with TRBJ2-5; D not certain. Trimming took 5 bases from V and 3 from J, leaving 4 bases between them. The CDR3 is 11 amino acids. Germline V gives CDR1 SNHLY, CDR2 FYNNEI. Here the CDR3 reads CASSFEETQYF. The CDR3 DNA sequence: TGTGCCAGCAGTTTCGAAGAGACCCAGTACTTC.

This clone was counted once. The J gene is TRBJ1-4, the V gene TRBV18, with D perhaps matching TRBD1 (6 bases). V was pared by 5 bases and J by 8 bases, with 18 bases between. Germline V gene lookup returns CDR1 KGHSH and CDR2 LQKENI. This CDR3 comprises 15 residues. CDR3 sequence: CASSARQDSNEKLFF. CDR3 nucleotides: TGTGCCAGCTCAGCACGACAGGACTCCAACGAAAAACTGTTTTTT.

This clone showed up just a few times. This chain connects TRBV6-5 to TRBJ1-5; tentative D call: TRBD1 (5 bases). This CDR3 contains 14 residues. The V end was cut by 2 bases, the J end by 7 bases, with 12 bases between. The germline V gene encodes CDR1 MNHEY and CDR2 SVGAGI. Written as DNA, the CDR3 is TGTGCCAGCAGTTACGGGGCAGGAGACCAGCCCCAGCATTTT. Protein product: CASSYGAGDQPQHF.

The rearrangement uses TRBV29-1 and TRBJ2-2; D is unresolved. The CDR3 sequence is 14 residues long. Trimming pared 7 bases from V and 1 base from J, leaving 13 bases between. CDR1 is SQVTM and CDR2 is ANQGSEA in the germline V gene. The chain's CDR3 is CSAHSLMNTGELFF. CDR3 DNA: TGCAGCGCCCACTCCCTCATGAACACCGGGGAGCTGTTTTTT.

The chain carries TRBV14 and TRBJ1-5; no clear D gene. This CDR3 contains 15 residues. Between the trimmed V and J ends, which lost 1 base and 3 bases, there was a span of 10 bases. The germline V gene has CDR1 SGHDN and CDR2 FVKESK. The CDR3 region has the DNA TGTGCCAGCAGCCAAGGGATTGGTAACAATCAGCCCCAGCATTTT. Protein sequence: CASSQGIGNNQPQHF.

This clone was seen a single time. CDR3 region: CASRIEGEGNTIYF. Written as DNA, the CDR3 is TGTGCCAGCAGAATCGAGGGAGAAGGAAACACCATATATTTT. This chain joins TRBV28 and TRBJ1-3; D uncertain. From germline, CDR1 is MDHEN and CDR2 SYDVKM. V lost 6 bases, J lost 4 bases, and 13 bases lay in between. This CDR3 has 14 residues.

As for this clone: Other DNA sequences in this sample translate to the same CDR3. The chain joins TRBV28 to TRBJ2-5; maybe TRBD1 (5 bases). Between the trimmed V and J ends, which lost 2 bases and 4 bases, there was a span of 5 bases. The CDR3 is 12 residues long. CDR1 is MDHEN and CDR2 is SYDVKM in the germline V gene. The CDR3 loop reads CASSLGAETQYF. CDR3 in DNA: TGTGCCAGCAGTTTAGGGGCAGAGACCCAGTACTTC. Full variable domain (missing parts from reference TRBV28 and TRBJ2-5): DVKVTQSSRYLVKRTGEKVFLECVQDMDHENMFWYRQDPGLGLRLIYFSYDVKMKEKGDIPEGYSVSREKKERFSLILESASTNQTSMYLCASSLGAETQYFGPGTRLLVL.

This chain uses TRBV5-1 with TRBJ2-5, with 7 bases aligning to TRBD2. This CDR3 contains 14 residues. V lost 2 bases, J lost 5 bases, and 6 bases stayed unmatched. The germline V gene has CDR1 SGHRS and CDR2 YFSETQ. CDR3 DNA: TGCGCCAGCAGCTTTTCTGCGGGAGTCGAGACCCAGTACTTC. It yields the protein CASSFSAGVETQYF.